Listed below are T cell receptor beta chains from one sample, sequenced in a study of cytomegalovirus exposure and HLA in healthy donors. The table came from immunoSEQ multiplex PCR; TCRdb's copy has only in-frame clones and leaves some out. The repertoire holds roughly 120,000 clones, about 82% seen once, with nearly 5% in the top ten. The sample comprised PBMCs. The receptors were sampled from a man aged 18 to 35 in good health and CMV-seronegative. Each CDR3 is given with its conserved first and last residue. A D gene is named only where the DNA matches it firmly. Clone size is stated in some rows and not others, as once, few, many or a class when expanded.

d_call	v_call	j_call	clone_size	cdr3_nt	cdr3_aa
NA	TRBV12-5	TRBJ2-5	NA	TGTGCTAGTGGCCCCGGACATGAGGAGACCCAGTACTTC	CASGPGHEETQYF
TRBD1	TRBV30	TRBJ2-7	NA	TGTGCCTGGAGTAGCGGGACAGGGCCCTACGAGCAGTACTTC	CAWSSGTGPYEQYF
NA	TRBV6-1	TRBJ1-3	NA	TGTGCCAGCAGGCAGACAGGCTCTGGAAACACCATATATTTT	CASRQTGSGNTIYF
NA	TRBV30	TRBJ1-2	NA	TGTGCCTGGAGAACCCCGGGTATAAGCTATGGCTACACCTTC	CAWRTPGISYGYTF
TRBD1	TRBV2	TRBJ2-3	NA	TGTGCCAGCAGTAGGACAGGGACAGATACGCAGTATTTT	CASSRTGTDTQYF
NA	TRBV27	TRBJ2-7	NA	TGTGCCAGCAGTTTCCACGACAGAGGCGAGCAGTACTTC	CASSFHDRGEQYF
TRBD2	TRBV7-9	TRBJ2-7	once	TGTGCCAGCAGCTTATCCCACTTGGGGCGGGAGGGGCGCGAGCAGTACTTC	CASSLSHLGREGREQYF
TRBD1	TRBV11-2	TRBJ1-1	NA	TGTGCCAGCATCAACACAGGGGCCATGAACACTGAAGCTTTCTTT	CASINTGAMNTEAFF
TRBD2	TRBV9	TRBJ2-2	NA	TGTGCCAGCAGCGTAGTGGGGGAGGGCGGGGAGCTGTTTTTT	CASSVVGEGGELFF
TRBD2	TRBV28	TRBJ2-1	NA	TGTGCCAGCAGCCTACTAGCGGGAGACAATGAGCAGTTCTTC	CASSLLAGDNEQFF
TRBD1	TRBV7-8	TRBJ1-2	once	TGTGCCAGCGGGCCGGGACAGGGTTTCGATGGCTACACCTTC	CASGPGQGFDGYTF
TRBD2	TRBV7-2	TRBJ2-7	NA	TGTGCCAGCAGCCTTTTGGGCCTAGCGGGAGCGCGAGCGGGGGAGCAGTACTTC	CASSLLGLAGARAGEQYF
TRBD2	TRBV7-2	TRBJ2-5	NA	TGTGCCAGCAGCTGGCTAGCGGGAGGAAGGGGGGAGACCCAGTACTTC	CASSWLAGGRGETQYF
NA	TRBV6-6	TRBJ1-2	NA	TGTGCCAGCAGTTACTCCCCCTCGGGGGTCTATGGCTACACCTTC	CASSYSPSGVYGYTF
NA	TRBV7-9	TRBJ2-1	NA	TGTGCCAGCAGCTTAGCAGATCTAAACAGGGATCAGTTCTTC	CASSLADLNRDQFF
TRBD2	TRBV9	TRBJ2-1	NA	TGTGCCAGCAGCGTAGCCCCAGGCGGGGGGGCAATCAATGAGCAGTTCTTC	CASSVAPGGGAINEQFF
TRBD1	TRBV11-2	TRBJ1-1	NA	TGTGCCAGCAGCCCCCAGGGGGCTATGAACACTGAAGCTTTCTTT	CASSPQGAMNTEAFF
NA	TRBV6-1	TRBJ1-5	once	TGTGCCAGCAGTGCGGACACAAAGGTGAGTCAGCCCCAGCATTTT	CASSADTKVSQPQHF
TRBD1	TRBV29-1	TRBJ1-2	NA	TGCAGCGTTCGGACAGGGGAGAGGTATGGCTACACCTTC	CSVRTGERYGYTF
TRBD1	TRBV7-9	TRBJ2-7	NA	TGTGCCAGCAGCTTAGCGACCCGGGTAACAGGGGTCACCTACGAGCAGTACTTC	CASSLATRVTGVTYEQYF
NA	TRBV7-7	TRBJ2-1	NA	TGTGCTAGCAGCTTAGGGGGTCCGGGGGGAGACAATGAGCAGTTCTTC	CASSLGGPGGDNEQFF
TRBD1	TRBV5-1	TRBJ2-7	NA	TGCGCCAGCAGCTTAGGGACAGGGGGTTTCGAGCAGTACTTC	CASSLGTGGFEQYF
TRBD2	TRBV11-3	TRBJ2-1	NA	TGTGCCAGCAGCCACAAACTAGCGGGGGACTATTACAATGAGCAGTTCTTC	CASSHKLAGDYYNEQFF
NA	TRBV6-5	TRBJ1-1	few	TGTGCCAGCAGTAGGACAGTGAACACTGAAGCTTTCTTT	CASSRTVNTEAFF
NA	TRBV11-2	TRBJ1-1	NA	TGTGCCAGCAGCTTTGTAGGGGAAACTGAAGCTTTCTTT	CASSFVGETEAFF
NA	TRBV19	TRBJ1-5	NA	TGTGCCAGCCGAGGAAGGGAGGGATGGAATCAGCCCCAGCATTTT	CASRGREGWNQPQHF
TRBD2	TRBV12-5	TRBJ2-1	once	TGTGCTAGTGGGGTGACTAGCAGGTACAATGAGCAGTTCTTC	CASGVTSRYNEQFF
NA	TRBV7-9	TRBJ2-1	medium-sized	TGTGCCAGCAGCCCCGTTGGGGGGTCAAGCTCCTACAATGAGCAGTTCTTC	CASSPVGGSSSYNEQFF
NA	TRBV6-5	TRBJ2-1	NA	TGTGCCAGCAGTCCAGGCAATGAGCAGTTCTTC	CASSPGNEQFF
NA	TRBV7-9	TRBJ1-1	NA	TGTGCCAGTCTGGACAGATACACTGAAGCTTTCTTT	CASLDRYTEAFF
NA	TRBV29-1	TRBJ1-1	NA	TGCAGCGTTGGGACAGTACCGAACACTGAAGCTTTCTTT	CSVGTVPNTEAFF
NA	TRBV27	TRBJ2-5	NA	TGTGCCAGCAGTCCCCTTCGCGGGACCCAGTACTTC	CASSPLRGTQYF
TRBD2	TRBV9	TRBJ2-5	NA	TGTGCCAGCAGCGTAGTGGGAGCGGGGGGCGTGGAGACCCAGTACTTC	CASSVVGAGGVETQYF
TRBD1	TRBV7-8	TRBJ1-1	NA	TGTGCCAGCAGCTTAGGTTCAGGGGGCGTTTTGAACACTGAAGCTTTCTTT	CASSLGSGGVLNTEAFF
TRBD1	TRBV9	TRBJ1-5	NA	TGTGCCAGCAGCATGCAGGGGGGCAATCAGCCCCAGCATTTT	CASSMQGGNQPQHF
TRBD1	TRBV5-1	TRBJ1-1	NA	TGCGCCAGCAGCTTTACACAGGGGGGCACTGAAGCTTTCTTT	CASSFTQGGTEAFF
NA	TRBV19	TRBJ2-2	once	TGTGCCAGTACCCTTTTTTTATCGGGCACCGGGGAGCTGTTTTTT	CASTLFLSGTGELFF
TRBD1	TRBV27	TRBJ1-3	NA	TGTGCCAGCAGTTCCCGACAGGGAATCTCTGGAAACACCATATATTTT	CASSSRQGISGNTIYF
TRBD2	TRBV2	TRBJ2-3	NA	TGTGCCAGCAGTGATGCGACTAGCGGGCGGCGGGATACGCAGTATTTT	CASSDATSGRRDTQYF